The present entry profiles one TCR beta chain with its context. The antigen is undetermined. This entry is derived from a study of multiple sclerosis patients with progressive multifocal leukoencephalopathy. The wider study: Multiple sclerosis patients on natalizumab who never developed PML served as longitudinally sampled controls. General study points: Clones expanded at PML were already present before and during natalizumab.

This was a survey-level run. Libraries were prepared by immunoSEQ multiplex PCR; TCRdb keeps only in-frame clonotypes and omits some of them. This sample has tens of thousands of clones, with over 90% found just once. The CDR3 runs 15 residues. CDR1 and CDR2 (germline): GTSNPN, SVGIG (reference sequence). Between the trimmed V and J ends, which lost 1 base and 0 bases, there was a span of 11 bases. Time point specified: before natalizumab initiation. V and J are TRBV30 and TRBJ2-3; D may be TRBD1 or TRBD2 (6 bases each). The TCR originated in a man aged 25 to 40 with multiple sclerosis. Material for sequencing was PBMCs. In DNA, the CDR3 is TGTGCCTGGAGTGCGACGGGGGCGAGCACAGATACGCAGTATTTT. It is translated as CAWSATGASTDTQYF. The entire variable domain, with the rest obtained from reference TRBV30 and TRBJ2-3, is as follows: SQTIHQWPATLVQPVGSPLSLECTVEGTSNPNLYWYRQAAGRGLQLLFYSVGIGQISSEVPQNLSASRPQDRQFILSSKKLLLSDSGFYLCAWSATGASTDTQYFGPGTRLTVL.